This record looks at one TCR beta chain sequence and its context. The data stem from a study of blood T cell repertoires in COVID-19. Study details: The cDNA or gDNA used as material had been derived from T cells, B-cell-depleted T cells, or PBMCs.

Germline-derived CDR1 and CDR2 are MNHEY and SVGAGI. There are 12 residues in the CDR3. V was pared by 4 bases and J by 5 bases, with 8 bases between. The repertoire was sequenced with immunoSEQ multiplex PCR; TCRdb's copy has only in-frame clones and lacks some. Found here are about 42,000 clones, approximately 85% of them singletons; the top ten hold 10% to 15%. The chain joins TRBV6-5 to TRBJ1-1; D is unclear. The receptor was isolated from a human donor in a cohort sampled during active COVID-19. The sequencing sample was made of peripheral blood. In DNA, the CDR3 is TGTGCCAGCAGTTCCCCACTGACTGAAGCTTTCTTT. It codes for CASSSPLTEAFF.